The 22 T cell receptor beta chains reported below all come from one sample, sequenced in a study of T cells in localized non-small cell lung cancer (dated by TCRdb to 2020 to 2021). To prepare the library, the immunoSEQ multiplex PCR assay was applied. Imported from immuneACCESS, the table was reduced by TCRdb to in-frame sequences with V and J called. These copies leave out some clones; in studies compared against another copy, an unresolved V gene accounts for under half, and the cause of the remainder is not known. Recorded for this sample are 70,000 to 80,000 clones; more than 75% of them occurred a single time. More than 20% of the sample lies in the top ten. Source: peripheral blood, taken before any cancer treatment. The receptors come from a woman aged 35 to 75 with stage I squamous cell lung carcinoma.

This sequence joins TRBV30 and TRBJ1-6; 7 bases agree with TRBD1. The germline CDR1 and CDR2 sequences are GTSNPN and SVGIG (reference sequence). V lost 2 bases and J lost 10; bases outside the gene matches: 5. The CDR3 sequence is 13 residues long. The CDR3 here is CAWSSQGLSPLHF. CDR3 bases: TGTGCCTGGAGTTCACAGGGGTTGTCACCCCTCCACTTT.

The chain links TRBV5-1 to TRBJ1-2; D is unclear. Deletions cut 0 bases from V and 4 bases from J, with 10 bases between. There are 14 residues in the CDR3. Germline V lookup: CDR1 SGHRS, CDR2 YFSETQ. CDR3 sequence: CASSLEQTLYGYTF. DNA for the CDR3: TGCGCCAGCAGCTTGGAACAGACACTCTATGGCTACACCTTC.

CDR3 bases: TGTGCCAGCAGCTTGGGCGGAAACACCATATATTTT. Translation gives CASSLGGNTIYF. The rearrangement joins TRBV7-6 to TRBJ1-3; D remains unclear. V was cut by 3 bases and J by 4 bases, with 4 bases left in between. CDR1 is SGHVS and CDR2 is FNYEAQ in the germline V gene. CDR3 length: 12 amino acids.

The gene calls are TRBV11-2 and TRBJ2-5; possibly TRBD1 for D (5 bases). The CDR3 covers 16 residues. Trimming removed 4 bases from V and 0 bases from J, with 15 bases in between. The V gene's germline CDR1 is SGHAT and CDR2 FQNNGV. The CDR3 loop reads CASSSLAGFDQETQYF. CDR3 DNA sequence: TGTGCCAGCAGCTCTCTGGCAGGGTTCGACCAAGAGACCCAGTACTTC.

The CDR3 DNA follows: TGTGCCAGTAGTATCCTGGGCTCTGGGGCCAACGTCCTGACTTTC. Protein product: CASSILGSGANVLTF. The chain uses TRBV19 and TRBJ2-6; D gene unclear. There are 15 residues in the CDR3. The germline V gene encodes CDR1 LNHDA and CDR2 SQIVND (reference sequence). Trimming stripped 3 bases from V and 0 bases from J, with 6 bases between.

This clone appeared a single time. The rearrangement links TRBV7-8 to TRBJ2-5; possible D gene TRBD1, 5 bases. Trimming took 5 bases from V and 1 from J, leaving 11 bases between them. There are 14 residues in the CDR3. Germline lookup yields CDR1 SGHVS and CDR2 FQNEAQ. The CDR3 DNA reads TGTGCCAGCAGCCATTGGGGCACCCAAGAGACCCAGTACTTC. Encoded protein: CASSHWGTQETQYF.

This chain uses TRBV29-1 with TRBJ2-3; tentatively, D is TRBD1 or TRBD2 (6 bases each). CDR1 and CDR2 from the germline V gene are SQVTM and ANQGSEA. V dropped 4 bases and J dropped 5 bases, with 13 bases sitting between them. This CDR3 contains 13 residues. CDR3 DNA: TGCAGCGTTGCTCCGGGGGCGGGAGATACGCAGTATTTT. This codes for CSVAPGAGDTQYF.

This chain links TRBV19 with TRBJ1-6, with a tentative D call TRBD1 (6 bases). The CDR3 has 13 amino acids. V was shortened by 5 bases and J by 15 bases, with 17 bases between the two germline ends. Germline V gene sequence: CDR1 LNHDA, CDR2 SQIVND (reference sequence). CDR3 sequence (DNA): TGTGCCAGTAGTTTAGGACAGCTTCGGGACCTCCACTTT. Translating it yields CASSLGQLRDLHF.

The V gene is TRBV7-2, the J gene TRBJ2-1, with D possibly being TRBD2 (5 bases). V gave up 6 bases and J gave up 0 bases, with 12 bases separating them. The CDR3 length is 15 residues. CDR1 SGHTA and CDR2 FQGNSA come from the germline V gene. The CDR3 DNA follows: TGTGCCAGCAGTCCGGACTTCTCCTCCTACAATGAGCAGTTCTTC. This gives the protein CASSPDFSSYNEQFF.

CDR3 sequence: CASSPQGGETQYF. The CDR3 region has the DNA TGCGCCAGCAGCCCACAGGGCGGCGAGACCCAGTACTTC. The chain has TRBV5-1 and TRBJ2-5; D is perhaps TRBD1 (6 bases). Germline-derived CDR1 and CDR2 are SGHRS and YFSETQ. Trimming took off 4 bases at V and 5 bases at J, with 12 bases between the two ends. The CDR3 contains 13 residues.

The chain recombines TRBV2 with TRBJ2-7; TRBD1 is a possible D gene (6 bases). Germline V gene sequence: CDR1 SNHLY, CDR2 FYNNEI. CDR3 length equals 13 residues. V dropped 7 bases and J dropped 1 base, with 11 bases sitting between them. CDR3 nucleotide sequence: TGTGCCAGCACCCGACAGGATTCCTACGAGCAGTACTTC. This encodes CASTRQDSYEQYF.

The J gene is TRBJ1-2, the V gene TRBV4-1; 8 bases line up with TRBD1. The germline V gene has CDR1 MGHRA and CDR2 YSYEKL. Germline trimming cut 0 bases from V and 14 bases from J; bases unmatched to any gene: 5. The CDR3 has 12 residues. CDR3 sequence (DNA): TGCGCCAGCAGCCAAGACGACAGGGGCCTAACCTTC. Amino acid sequence: CASSQDDRGLTF.

The gene calls are TRBV2 and TRBJ2-2; the match to TRBD1 covers 7 bases. The V segment lost 5 bases and the J segment 0 bases; nucleotides outside the gene matches: 3. CDR1 is SNHLY and CDR2 is FYNNEI in the germline V gene. The CDR3 length is 15 residues. This CDR3 is CASSRDSSNTGELFF. The CDR3 DNA sequence: TGTGCCAGCAGTAGGGACAGTTCGAACACCGGGGAGCTGTTTTTT.

To note about this clone: One junction end does not reproduce the germline sequence, and a read error may be involved. The CDR3 coding sequence is TGCAGCGTCGAAGACAGGGGGCTTGCTGGCTACACCTTC. Protein sequence: CSVEDRGLAGYTF. V usage is TRBV29-1 and J usage is TRBJ1-2; 10 bases are a match to TRBD1. Germline V gene lookup returns CDR1 SQVTM and CDR2 ANQGSEA. The CDR3 covers 13 residues.

The gene calls are TRBV2 and TRBJ1-4, with a possible D match to TRBD1 (5 bases). Trimming shortened V by 8 bases and J by 0 bases, and 13 bases separated the two germline ends. CDR3 size: 15 residues. Germline CDR1 SNHLY, CDR2 FYNNEI. The CDR3 protein is CASAGTVATNEKLFF. The CDR3 bases are TGTGCCAGCGCCGGGACGGTAGCAACTAATGAAAAACTGTTTTTT.

This chain links TRBV10-3 with TRBJ2-7, with D perhaps TRBD2 (5 bases). Trimming left V 6 bases short and J 4 bases short, with 16 bases between. Germline V gene lookup returns CDR1 ENHRY and CDR2 SYGVKD. This CDR3 contains 14 residues. The CDR3 coding sequence is TGTGCCATCAGCGGACTTTCGGACGGGTACGAGCAGTACTTC. It is translated as CAISGLSDGYEQYF.

The chain uses TRBV2 and TRBJ2-4, with 11 bases identical to TRBD1. The CDR3 has 16 amino acids. The germline V gene has CDR1 SNHLY and CDR2 FYNNEI. V trimming: 5 bases; J trimming: 6 bases; junction bases outside the gene matches: 9. The CDR3 reads CASSRGTGGRGNIQYF. The CDR3 DNA reads TGTGCCAGCAGTCGAGGGACAGGGGGACGGGGAAACATTCAGTACTTC.

The chain recombines TRBV2 with TRBJ1-2, with TRBD1 matching 7 bases. From germline, CDR1 is SNHLY and CDR2 FYNNEI. The V and J ends lost 8 bases and 7 bases, in that order; junction bases with no gene match: 10. This CDR3 is 13 amino acids long. CDR3 in DNA: TGTGCCAGCGGGGACAGTAAGGAGGCTGGCTACACCTTC. It yields the protein CASGDSKEAGYTF.

J is TRBJ1-3 and V is TRBV28, with no clear D. Per germline, CDR1 MDHEN and CDR2 SYDVKM. Trimming removed 6 bases from V and 0 bases from J, with 12 bases in between. The CDR3 loop spans 15 amino acids. The CDR3 DNA is TGTGCCAGCAGCTACAGCGTCCCCTCTGGAAACACCATATATTTT. It codes for CASSYSVPSGNTIYF.

The sample holds one count of this clone. This chain joins TRBV9 and TRBJ2-2, with D perhaps matching TRBD1 (5 bases). Germline V gene sequence: CDR1 SGDLS, CDR2 YYNGEE. The CDR3 covers 15 residues. With 0 bases removed from V and 0 bases from J, the gap between germline ends came to 6 bases. The DNA for the CDR3 is TGTGCCAGCAGCGTAGGGACACCGAACACCGGGGAGCTGTTTTTT. Translation: CASSVGTPNTGELFF.

J is TRBJ2-7 and V is TRBV5-1; 7 positions match TRBD2. The CDR3 sequence is 11 residues long. The V segment lost 5 bases and the J segment 5 bases; nucleotides outside the gene matches: 1. The germline V gene has CDR1 SGHRS and CDR2 YFSETQ. The CDR3 region is CASRGGDEQYF. The CDR3 DNA reads as TGCGCCAGCAGGGGGGGGGACGAGCAGTACTTC.

The V call is TRBV5-4, the J call TRBJ1-2; 7 nucleotides match TRBD1. V shed 0 bases, J shed 12 bases, and the junction held 17 bases outside the gene matches. Per the germline V gene, CDR1 is SGHNT and CDR2 is YYREEE (reference sequence). The CDR3 runs 16 residues. The CDR3, as DNA: TGTGCCAGCAGCTTGGACGGGACAGTTTTGTTAGATAGACACACCTTC. It encodes CASSLDGTVLLDRHTF.